The clone carrying this T cell receptor (beta chain) was seen a single time. The data are from a study of blood T cell repertoires in COVID-19. How the authors handled the data: Reference gene primer amplification yielded estimated nucleated cell counts. The assay was immunoSEQ multiplex PCR, and TCRdb's table has in-frame clones only and misses some. That table supplies the V and J calls and clone size; D and trimming were determined from the DNA. Altogether 150,000 to 200,000 clones are present, roughly 80% being singletons, with the ten largest covering around 6.9%. The V gene lost 5 bases and the J gene lost 0 bases, with 13 bases spanning the gap. Germline V gene sequence: CDR1 MNHEY, CDR2 SVGAGI. The CDR3 extends over 15 amino acids.

The sequenced sample was peripheral blood. The TCR comes from a man aged 55 to 70 with acute or convalescent COVID-19. The J gene is TRBJ1-1, the V gene TRBV6-5; D gene ambiguous. CDR3 amino acids: CASSPPTEMNTEAFF. The DNA of the CDR3 is TGTGCCAGCAGTCCGCCCACGGAGATGAACACTGAAGCTTTCTTT.